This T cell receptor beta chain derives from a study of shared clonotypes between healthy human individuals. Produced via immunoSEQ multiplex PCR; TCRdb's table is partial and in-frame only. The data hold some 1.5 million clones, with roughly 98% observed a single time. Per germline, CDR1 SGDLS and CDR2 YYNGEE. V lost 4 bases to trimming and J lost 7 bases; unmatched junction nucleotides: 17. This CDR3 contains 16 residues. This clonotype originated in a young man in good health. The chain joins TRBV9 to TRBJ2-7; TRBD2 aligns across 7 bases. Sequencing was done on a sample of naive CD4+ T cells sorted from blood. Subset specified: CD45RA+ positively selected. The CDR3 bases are TGTGCCAGCAGCTCTCGTAGGGGCGGGAGCTCAAAAGAGCAGTACTTC. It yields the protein CASSSRRGGSSKEQYF.